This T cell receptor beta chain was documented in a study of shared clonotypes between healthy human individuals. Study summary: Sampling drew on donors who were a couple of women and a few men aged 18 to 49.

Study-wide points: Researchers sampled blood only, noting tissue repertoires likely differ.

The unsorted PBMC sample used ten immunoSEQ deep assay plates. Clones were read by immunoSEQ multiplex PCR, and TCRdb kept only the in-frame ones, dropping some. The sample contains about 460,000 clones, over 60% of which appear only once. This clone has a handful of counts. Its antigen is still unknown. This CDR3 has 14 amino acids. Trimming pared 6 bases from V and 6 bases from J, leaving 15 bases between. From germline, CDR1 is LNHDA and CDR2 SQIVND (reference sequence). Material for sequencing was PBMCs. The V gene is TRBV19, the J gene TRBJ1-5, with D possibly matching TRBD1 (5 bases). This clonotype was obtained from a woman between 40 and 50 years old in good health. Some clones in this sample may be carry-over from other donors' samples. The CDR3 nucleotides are TGTGCCAGTAGCAGGGAAGTTGCAGTTCAGCCCCAGCATTTT. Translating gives CASSREVAVQPQHF.